The 32 T cell receptor beta chains reported below all come from one sample, sequenced in a study of cytomegalovirus exposure and HLA in healthy donors. A multiplex PCR was run with 60 Vbeta primers and 13 Jbeta primers. Clones were sequenced by immunoSEQ multiplex PCR, and TCRdb holds only the in-frame ones, with some missing. The table lists about 80,000 clones, 79% of them singletons. Material: PBMCs. These receptors all come from a woman aged 40 to 49 in good health and CMV-seropositive.

The chain couples TRBV16 to TRBJ2-7; no firm D call. The CDR3 has 14 residues. Germline CDR1 KGHSY, CDR2 FQNENV. Trimming stripped 4 bases from V and 6 bases from J, with 16 bases between. DNA for the CDR3: TGTGCCAGCAGCCGTTCCCCTTTAAGCTCCGAGCAGTACTTC. Protein: CASSRSPLSSEQYF.

The rearrangement links TRBV30 to TRBJ1-3; D might be TRBD1 (6 bases). Germline CDR1 is GTSNPN and CDR2 is SVGIG (reference sequence). Trimming pared 2 bases from V and 0 bases from J, leaving 8 bases between. This CDR3 is built from 14 residues. The CDR3 nucleotides read TGTGCCTGGAGTAGGGGGAGCTCTGGAAACACCATATATTTT. It encodes CAWSRGSSGNTIYF.

The chain is built from TRBV4-2 and TRBJ2-1; maybe TRBD2 (6 bases). The CDR3 sequence is 16 residues long. The ends were cut back, 0 bases at V and 5 bases at J, with 14 bases in the middle. Germline CDR1 LGHNA, CDR2 YNFKEQ. The CDR3 DNA reads TGTGCCAGCAGCCAAGATCGTGGGGGGTCGGACAATGAGCAGTTCTTC. As protein: CASSQDRGGSDNEQFF.

The chain employs TRBV25-1 and TRBJ2-5, with 9 nucleotides matching TRBD2. V trimming: 1 base; J trimming: 6 bases; junction bases outside the gene matches: 6. This CDR3 is built from 15 residues. Germline lookup yields CDR1 MGHDK and CDR2 SYGVNS. CDR3 bases: TGTGCCAGCAGTGAATCGGGGGCGGGGGGGAAGACCCAGTACTTC. Protein product: CASSESGAGGKTQYF.

The chain links TRBV28 to TRBJ2-7, with 8 bases fitting TRBD1. V shed 7 bases, J shed 0 bases, and the junction held 5 bases outside the gene matches. The CDR3 spans 14 residues. Germline CDR1 MDHEN, CDR2 SYDVKM. This chain's CDR3 is CASTMTGDSYEQYF. The CDR3 nucleotides read TGTGCCAGCACCATGACAGGGGACTCCTACGAGCAGTACTTC.

The chain carries TRBV18 and TRBJ1-4; D not resolved. The CDR3 is 18 residues long. From germline, CDR1 is KGHSH and CDR2 LQKENI. The V gene lost 1 base and the J gene lost 0 bases, with 15 bases spanning the gap. The CDR3, as DNA: TGTGCCAGCTCACCACAACCCAAGAGGACTGCAACTAATGAAAAACTGTTTTTT. This gives the protein CASSPQPKRTATNEKLFF.

This clone was seen just once. The rearrangement joins TRBV30 to TRBJ2-7, with a weak D call TRBD2 (5 bases). From germline, CDR1 is GTSNPN and CDR2 SVGIG (reference sequence). V lost 2 bases, J lost 5 bases, and 13 bases lay in between. There are 13 residues in the CDR3. DNA of the CDR3: TGTGCCTGGAGTCTAGGACTGTCGGACGAGCAGTACTTC. Translating it yields CAWSLGLSDEQYF.

V and J are TRBV5-1 and TRBJ1-3; 8 nucleotides line up with TRBD1. Germline CDR1 and CDR2: SGHRS and YFSETQ. This CDR3 has 15 amino acids. V was pared by 0 bases and J by 5 bases, with 4 bases of the junction left unmatched. CDR3 residues: CASSLVGDRRNTIYF. The CDR3 nucleotides are TGCGCCAGCAGCTTGGTGGGGGACAGGCGAAACACCATATATTTT.

This clone was detected a few times. This chain connects TRBV5-5 to TRBJ1-1; 7 bases line up with TRBD1. The V segment lost 0 bases and the J segment 4 bases; nucleotides outside the gene matches: 3. CDR1 and CDR2 from the germline V gene are SGHKS and YYEKEE (reference sequence). There are 14 residues in the CDR3. The CDR3 spells CASSLDRGGTEAFF. In nucleotides, the CDR3 is TGTGCCAGCAGCTTGGACAGGGGTGGCACTGAAGCTTTCTTT.

V gene TRBV5-4 combines with J gene TRBJ1-3; tentative D call: TRBD1 (6 bases). V was pared by 4 bases and J by 0 bases, with 14 bases between. Per the germline V gene, CDR1 is SGHNT and CDR2 is YYREEE (reference sequence). The CDR3 is made up of 16 amino acids. The CDR3 DNA reads TGTGCCAGCAGCCTTGGACAGAGTCGCTCTGGAAACACCATATATTTT. This encodes CASSLGQSRSGNTIYF.

A remark on this clone: Mismatch with germline at one junction end may stem from a read error. This rearrangement joins TRBV30 to TRBJ2-7, with 9 bases that match TRBD2. The CDR3 is 16 residues long. Germline V gene data show CDR1 as GTSNPN and CDR2 as SVGIG (reference sequence). This CDR3 is CAWSGTSDSGSFEQYF. The CDR3 DNA follows: TGTGCCTGGAGTGGGACTAGCGATAGCGGGTCCTTCGAGCAGTACTTC.

This clone was counted only a few times. The V gene is TRBV6-5, the J gene TRBJ2-7; a weak D match, TRBD1 (5 bases). The V end lost 6 bases, the J end lost 0 bases, and 9 bases lay between the germline ends. This CDR3 is built from 13 residues. The germline CDR1 and CDR2 sequences are MNHEY and SVGAGI. The CDR3 loop reads CASSPTASYEQYF. CDR3 nucleotides: TGTGCCAGCAGCCCGACAGCCTCCTACGAGCAGTACTTC.

The CDR3 DNA follows: TGTGCCAGCAGCCAAGGGACAGGGAGGTCTGGCTACACCTTC. Its translation: CASSQGTGRSGYTF. V and J are TRBV7-8 and TRBJ1-2; 9 bases are shared with TRBD1. V lost 5 bases and J lost 7; bases outside the gene matches: 8. The CDR3 sequence is 14 residues long. Germline CDR1 SGHVS, CDR2 FQNEAQ.

The chain uses TRBV6-1 and TRBJ1-2; D uncertain. The ends were cut back, 0 bases at V and 4 bases at J, with 15 bases in the middle. The germline V gene encodes CDR1 MNHNS and CDR2 SASEGT. This CDR3 spans 16 amino acids. Here the CDR3 DNA reads TGTGCCAGCAGTGAAGCGCCCGGAACAGTTGGCTATGGCTACACCTTC. It codes for CASSEAPGTVGYGYTF.

This clone occurred once. This chain connects TRBV12-5 to TRBJ2-3; the match to TRBD2 covers 8 bases. This CDR3 is built from 19 residues. Per germline, CDR1 LGHNT and CDR2 FRNRAP. With 6 bases clipped from V and 2 bases from J, the junction kept 19 bases outside the gene matches. CDR3 residues: CASGGPLLAAGEDTDTQYF. DNA of the CDR3: TGTGCTAGTGGAGGGCCCCTCTTAGCAGCGGGGGAGGACACAGATACGCAGTATTTT.

About this clone itself: This sample also contains other DNA sequences that code for the same CDR3. V usage is TRBV5-4 and J usage is TRBJ2-2; D call uncertain. Trimming cost V 0 bases and J 1 base, with 7 bases left between them. In germline, CDR1 is SGHNT, CDR2 YYREEE (reference sequence). The CDR3 spans 15 residues. This CDR3 is CASSLGSGNTGELFF. The DNA for the CDR3 is TGTGCCAGCAGCTTGGGGTCGGGGAACACCGGGGAGCTGTTTTTT.

The rearrangement joins TRBV2 to TRBJ1-6; D not certain. Germline CDR1 reads SNHLY; CDR2 reads FYNNEI. This CDR3 comprises 13 residues. Trimming took off 4 bases at V and 9 bases at J, with 10 bases between the two ends. CDR3 sequence (DNA): TGTGCCAGCAGTGCTTCAGGAACTTCACCCCTCCACTTT. Its protein is CASSASGTSPLHF.

The chain uses TRBV29-1 and TRBJ2-3; TRBD2 matches 9 bases. CDR1 is SQVTM and CDR2 is ANQGSEA in the germline V gene. This CDR3 is 14 amino acids long. The V segment lost 5 bases and the J segment 2 bases; nucleotides outside the gene matches: 5. CDR3 coding DNA: TGCAGCGTTCAAGCGGGGGGCCTCACAGATACGCAGTATTTT. Its protein is CSVQAGGLTDTQYF.

The rearrangement joins TRBV19 to TRBJ1-5, with TRBD1 matching 8 bases. CDR3 length equals 16 residues. The germline V gene encodes CDR1 LNHDA and CDR2 SQIVND (reference sequence). Germline trimming cut 4 bases from V and 4 bases from J; bases unmatched to any gene: 9. This chain's CDR3 is CASSKGGQGGNQPQHF. CDR3 coding DNA: TGTGCCAGTAGTAAGGGAGGACAGGGAGGGAATCAGCCCCAGCATTTT.

This clone was counted only a few times. The chain combines TRBV5-1 with TRBJ1-1; D may be TRBD1 (5 bases). V gave up 3 bases and J gave up 4 bases, with 10 bases separating them. CDR3 length: 13 amino acids. CDR1 and CDR2 from the germline V gene are SGHRS and YFSETQ. The DNA of the CDR3 is TGCGCCAGCAGCTGGGGGGACTTCACTGAAGCTTTCTTT. Encoded protein: CASSWGDFTEAFF. Full variable domain (rest looked up from reference TRBV5-1 and TRBJ1-1): KAGVTQTPRYLIKTRGQQVTLSCSPISGHRSVSWYQQTPGQGLQFLFEYFSETQRNKGNFPGRFSGRQFSNSRSEMNVSTLELGDSALYLCASSWGDFTEAFFGQGTRLTVV.

This rearrangement joins TRBV7-7 to TRBJ1-4; D is unresolved. Germline assignment: CDR1 SSHAT and CDR2 FNYEAQ (reference sequence). The CDR3 extends over 13 amino acids. Trimming left V 3 bases short and J 8 bases short, with 10 bases between. CDR3: CASSFGVGEKLFF. The CDR3 DNA follows: TGTGCCAGCAGCTTCGGGGTCGGGGAAAAACTGTTTTTT.

The chain combines TRBV4-2 with TRBJ1-1; 8 bases are shared with TRBD1. The V gene's germline CDR1 is LGHNA and CDR2 YNFKEQ. The CDR3 is made up of 16 amino acids. Trimming took 4 bases from V and 1 from J; bases not matched to a gene: 8. In DNA, the CDR3 is TGTGCCAGCAGCCGCTTCAGGGGGCAAGGGAACACTGAAGCTTTCTTT. Translated, it gives CASSRFRGQGNTEAFF.

The chain recombines TRBV9 with TRBJ2-7; TRBD2 matches at 9 bases. CDR3 length equals 15 residues. CDR1 and CDR2 from the germline V gene are SGDLS and YYNGEE. Trimming cost V 3 bases and J 2 bases; bases outside gene matches: 6. The CDR3, as DNA: TGTGCCAGCAGCGGGACTAGCGCTCCACCCTACGAGCAGTACTTC. Encoded protein: CASSGTSAPPYEQYF. The full variable domain, rest sourced from reference TRBV9 and TRBJ2-7, is DSGVTQTPKHLITATGQRVTLRCSPRSGDLSVYWYQQSLDQGLQFLIQYYNGEERAKGNILERFSAQQFPDLHSELNLSSLELGDSALYFCASSGTSAPPYEQYFGPGTRLTVT.

This clone was seen only a few times. The CDR3, as DNA: TGTGCCAGCAGTTTCTCGGCGGGGATCGGCACAGATACGCAGTATTTT. Amino acids: CASSFSAGIGTDTQYF. The rearrangement links TRBV27 to TRBJ2-3, with D perhaps TRBD2 (6 bases). This CDR3 is built from 16 residues. V shed 3 bases and J shed 1 base, with 14 bases lying between them. CDR1 and CDR2 (germline): MNHEY, SMNVEV (reference sequence).

In its sample, this clone was seen once. The V call is TRBV6-5, the J call TRBJ2-7, with 11 nucleotides matching TRBD1. The CDR3 length is 14 residues. V gave up 6 bases and J gave up 3 bases; unmatched junction bases: 4. Germline-derived CDR1 and CDR2 are MNHEY and SVGAGI. This CDR3 reads CASSRGQGVYEQYF. CDR3 DNA sequence: TGTGCCAGCAGCAGGGGACAGGGGGTCTACGAGCAGTACTTC.

The chain recombines TRBV5-4 with TRBJ2-3, with 10 positions matching TRBD2. The length of the CDR3 is 16 residues. The germline gives CDR1 SGHNT, CDR2 YYREEE (reference sequence). V was clipped by 0 bases and J by 4 bases; unmatched bases: 5. CDR3 sequence reads: CASSLEASGRADTQYF. The CDR3 DNA follows: TGTGCCAGCAGCTTGGAGGCTAGCGGGAGAGCAGATACGCAGTATTTT.

The chain is built from TRBV19 and TRBJ2-1; 7 nucleotides align to TRBD2. V was pared by 7 bases and J by 6 bases, with 6 bases of the junction left unmatched. This CDR3 contains 13 residues. The V gene's germline CDR1 is LNHDA and CDR2 SQIVND (reference sequence). The CDR3 bases are TGTGCCAGTAAAGGACTAGGTCTCAATGAGCAGTTCTTC. Encoded protein: CASKGLGLNEQFF.

J is TRBJ2-7 and V is TRBV29-1, with 9 bases matching TRBD1. Unmatched junction bases numbered 11, after V lost 4 bases and J lost 10 bases. This CDR3 region has 13 residues. Per the germline V gene, CDR1 is SQVTM and CDR2 is ANQGSEA. The CDR3 DNA is TGCAGCGTTGCGGGCATCACAGGGGGCAGTCAGTACTTC. This gives the protein CSVAGITGGSQYF.

This clone showed up just once. The rearrangement uses TRBV25-1 and TRBJ1-2; no clear D. Germline V gene lookup returns CDR1 MGHDK and CDR2 SYGVNS. The length of the CDR3 is 16 residues. The V and J ends lost 3 bases and 11 bases respectively, with 25 bases between them. CDR3 protein: CASSDVGSQALIGYTF. CDR3 bases: TGTGCCAGCAGTGACGTCGGGAGTCAGGCCCTTATTGGGTACACCTTC.

The chain couples TRBV4-1 to TRBJ1-5, with 8 positions matching TRBD1. Germline loops: CDR1 MGHRA, CDR2 YSYEKL. The CDR3 consists of 18 residues. V lost 1 base to trimming and J lost 2 bases; unmatched junction nucleotides: 10. The chain's CDR3 is CASSQGPTGGGGNQPQHF. The DNA for the CDR3 is TGCGCCAGCAGCCAAGGCCCTACAGGGGGGGGAGGCAATCAGCCCCAGCATTTT.

This chain links TRBV29-1 with TRBJ2-3; tentative D call: TRBD1 (5 bases). Deletions cut 3 bases from V and 2 bases from J, with 9 bases between. The CDR3 totals 13 residues. Germline values: CDR1 SQVTM, CDR2 ANQGSEA. The CDR3 is CSVDRGNTDTQYF. The DNA for the CDR3 is TGCAGCGTTGATAGGGGAAACACAGATACGCAGTATTTT.

The rearrangement links TRBV5-6 to TRBJ1-6, with D maybe TRBD1 (6 bases). The CDR3 covers 16 residues. The V gene lost 1 base and the J gene lost 4 bases, with 12 bases spanning the gap. The germline CDR1 and CDR2 sequences are SGHDT and YYEEEE. CDR3 amino acids: CASSLFVGGYNSPLHF. Here the CDR3 DNA reads TGTGCCAGCAGCTTGTTTGTAGGGGGATATAATTCACCCCTCCACTTT.